The 15 T cell receptor beta chains below all came from one sample that was sequenced in a study of blood T cell repertoires in COVID-19. Measured with immunoSEQ multiplex PCR; TCRdb has only the in-frame clones, and not every one. The table lists some 140,000 clones, roughly 82% of them singletons. Input material: peripheral blood. These receptors originate from a man aged 80 or over with acute or convalescent COVID-19.

This clone appeared once. The chain links TRBV29-1 to TRBJ1-2; no clear D gene. The CDR3 runs 12 residues. Trimming took 4 bases from V and 5 from J, leaving 11 bases between them. CDR1 is SQVTM, CDR2 ANQGSEA, per germline. The CDR3 region has the DNA TGCAGCGTTGTAGACGGTGTTTATGGCTACACCTTC. Translated, it gives CSVVDGVYGYTF.

This chain connects TRBV28 to TRBJ2-7; perhaps TRBD1 as D (6 bases). In germline, CDR1 is MDHEN, CDR2 SYDVKM. V shed 5 bases and J shed 3 bases, with 8 bases lying between them. CDR3 length: 12 residues. The CDR3 loop is CASSADSYEQYF. CDR3 bases: TGTGCCAGCAGTGCGGACAGCTACGAGCAGTACTTC. The full variable domain, with the rest looked up from reference TRBV28 and TRBJ2-7, is DVKVTQSSRYLVKRTGEKVFLECVQDMDHENMFWYRQDPGLGLRLIYFSYDVKMKEKGDIPEGYSVSREKKERFSLILESASTNQTSMYLCASSADSYEQYFGPGTRLTVT.

The CDR3 region is CASSSPGTSGISDTQYF. CDR3 nucleotides: TGTGCCAGCAGCTCCCCCGGGACTAGCGGGATTTCAGATACGCAGTATTTT. The chain uses TRBV7-3 and TRBJ2-3, with 13 bases lining up with TRBD2. The junction had 8 bases not matched to a gene; V was cut back by 4 bases and J by 4 bases. The CDR3 spans 17 residues. CDR1 SGHTA and CDR2 FQGTGA come from the germline V gene. Full variable domain (rest looked up from reference TRBV7-3 and TRBJ2-3): GAGVSQTPSNKVTEKGKYVELRCDPISGHTALYWYRQSLGQGPEFLIYFQGTGAADDSGLPNDRFFAVRPEGSVSTLKIQRTERGDSAVYLCASSSPGTSGISDTQYFGPGTRLTVL.

The rearrangement uses TRBV19 and TRBJ1-2; no firm D call. CDR1 is LNHDA and CDR2 is SQIVND in the germline V gene (reference sequence). The CDR3 sequence is 14 residues long. V was pared by 7 bases and J by 0 bases, with 12 bases between. CDR3 sequence reads: CASTRTPSNYGYTF. The CDR3 DNA follows: TGTGCCAGTACCAGAACGCCCTCTAACTATGGCTACACCTTC.

The J gene is TRBJ2-7, the V gene TRBV7-8; maybe TRBD1 (6 bases). The DNA end is a closer match to TRBJ2-1, so the J assignment may be wrong. The CDR3 runs 14 residues. Germline lookup yields CDR1 SGHVS and CDR2 FQNEAQ. In DNA form, the CDR3 reads TGTGCCAGCAGCTTAAGGGCAGGGGCAAATGAGCAGTTCTTC. This codes for CASSLRAGANEQFF.

This clone was found a few times. This chain connects TRBV30 to TRBJ1-1, with D maybe TRBD1 (5 bases). The germline V gene has CDR1 GTSNPN and CDR2 SVGIG (reference sequence). Trimming left V 1 base short and J 11 bases short, with 17 bases between. The CDR3 totals 13 residues. The CDR3: CAWSGQQRKRAFF. CDR3 DNA: TGTGCCTGGAGTGGACAGCAACGAAAACGGGCTTTCTTT.

J is TRBJ2-7 and V is TRBV12-3 or TRBV12-4; unclear D gene. V lost 0 bases, J lost 3 bases, and 6 bases lay in between. The CDR3 consists of 13 residues. CDR3 nucleotide sequence: TGTGCCAGCAGTTTAGCGCAGGTCTACGAGCAGTACTTC. It encodes CASSLAQVYEQYF.

The DNA of the CDR3 is TGTGCCAGCAGCTTAACCCTAGCGGGGGCATACAATGAGCAGTTCTTC. It yields the protein CASSLTLAGAYNEQFF. The J gene is TRBJ2-1, the V gene TRBV9; 10 bases map to TRBD2. This CDR3 has 16 amino acids. Unmatched junction bases numbered 8, after V lost 4 bases and J lost 4 bases. In germline, CDR1 is SGDLS, CDR2 YYNGEE.

This clone was observed a handful of times. The chain joins TRBV2 to TRBJ2-2; maybe TRBD2 (6 bases). The CDR3 has 18 amino acids. The V end lost 5 bases, the J end lost 0 bases, and 19 bases lay between the germline ends. Germline V lookup: CDR1 SNHLY, CDR2 FYNNEI. CDR3 in DNA: TGTGCCAGCAGTATTCGGAGGGGCCGGGCGGCGAACACCGGGGAGCTGTTTTTT. Protein sequence: CASSIRRGRAANTGELFF. The variable domain in full, completed from reference TRBV2 and TRBJ2-2, reads EPEVTQTPSHQVTQMGQEVILRCVPISNHLYFYWYRQILGQKVEFLVSFYNNEISEKSEIFDDQFSVERPDGSNFTLKIRSTKLEDSAMYFCASSIRRGRAANTGELFFGEGSRLTVL.

The J gene is TRBJ1-2, the V gene TRBV5-5; D uncertain. The CDR3 has 18 residues. V was shortened by 0 bases and J by 5 bases, with 23 bases between the two germline ends. The germline V gene has CDR1 SGHKS and CDR2 YYEKEE (reference sequence). The CDR3 DNA reads as TGTGCCAGCAGCTTGGACGGCAGAAGGGAGACCACAAAATATGGCTACACCTTC. Translated: CASSLDGRRETTKYGYTF.

This chain uses TRBV18 with TRBJ1-2, with 7 nucleotides matching TRBD1. Germline trimming cut 1 base from V and 6 bases from J; bases unmatched to any gene: 8. This CDR3 has 15 amino acids. CDR1 and CDR2 (germline): KGHSH, LQKENI. CDR3 nucleotide sequence: TGTGCCAGCTCACCACAGGGGGCCGGATCTGATGGCTACACCTTC. It codes for CASSPQGAGSDGYTF. The whole variable domain, remainder taken from reference TRBV18 and TRBJ1-2, is NAGVMQNPRHLVRRRGQEARLRCSPMKGHSHVYWYRQLPEEGLKFMVYLQKENIIDESGMPKERFSAEFPKEGPSILRIQQVVRGDSAAYFCASSPQGAGSDGYTFGSGTRLTVV.

The CDR3 DNA sequence: TGTGCCAGCAGAGAACGGACAGGGACGAACACTGAAGCTTTCTTT. Translating it yields CASRERTGTNTEAFF. The chain couples TRBV2 to TRBJ1-1; 8 bases are shared with TRBD1. CDR1 SNHLY and CDR2 FYNNEI come from the germline V gene. V dropped 6 bases and J dropped 1; count of bases not matched to a gene: 7. The CDR3 runs 15 residues.

This chain links TRBV7-2 with TRBJ2-3; maybe TRBD1 (5 bases). This CDR3 region has 14 residues. Germline loops: CDR1 SGHTA, CDR2 FQGNSA. Trimming took 5 bases from V and 4 from J, leaving 13 bases between them. CDR3 amino acids: CASSLQVLADTQYF. CDR3 nucleotides: TGTGCCAGCAGCCTACAGGTTCTTGCAGATACGCAGTATTTT.

The chain uses TRBV5-1 and TRBJ2-2; TRBD1 agrees at 7 bases. This CDR3 contains 16 residues. Germline values: CDR1 SGHRS, CDR2 YFSETQ. V trimming: 2 bases; J trimming: 3 bases; junction bases outside the gene matches: 7. CDR3 amino acids: CASSFSRGSDTGELFF. The CDR3 DNA follows: TGCGCCAGCAGCTTCTCCAGGGGGTCAGACACCGGGGAGCTGTTTTTT.

The rearrangement links TRBV7-9 to TRBJ2-5, with 7 nucleotides matching TRBD2. The germline gives CDR1 SEHNR, CDR2 FQNEAQ (reference sequence). The V segment lost 5 bases and the J segment 1 base; nucleotides outside the gene matches: 1. The CDR3 loop spans 13 amino acids. The CDR3 spells CASSGTIQETQYF. The CDR3 DNA reads TGTGCCAGCAGCGGGACTATCCAAGAGACCCAGTACTTC.